This TCR beta chain was captured by sequencing in a study of neurological immune-mediated disorders. The germline V and J ends were trimmed by 8 bases and 2 bases, with 11 bases remaining between them. Per germline, CDR1 SGHTA and CDR2 FQGNSA. The CDR3 runs to 13 residues. This clonotype has at least ten counts. TCRdb analysed the 5' RACE reads with MiXCR anew, one entry per CDR3 protein. The data contain tens of thousands of distinct CDR3 sequences, 5.5% to 6.5% of them seen just once; the ten biggest clones take up roughly 7.9%. Time point given: longitudinal time-point 2. The gene calls are TRBV7-2 and TRBJ2-3; no clear D gene. Sequencing used PBMCs. This receptor was taken from an older woman with multiple sclerosis. The CDR3 loop reads CASLQVSTDTQYF. In nucleotides, the CDR3 is TGTGCCAGCCTCCAGGTATCCACAGATACGCAGTATTTT.